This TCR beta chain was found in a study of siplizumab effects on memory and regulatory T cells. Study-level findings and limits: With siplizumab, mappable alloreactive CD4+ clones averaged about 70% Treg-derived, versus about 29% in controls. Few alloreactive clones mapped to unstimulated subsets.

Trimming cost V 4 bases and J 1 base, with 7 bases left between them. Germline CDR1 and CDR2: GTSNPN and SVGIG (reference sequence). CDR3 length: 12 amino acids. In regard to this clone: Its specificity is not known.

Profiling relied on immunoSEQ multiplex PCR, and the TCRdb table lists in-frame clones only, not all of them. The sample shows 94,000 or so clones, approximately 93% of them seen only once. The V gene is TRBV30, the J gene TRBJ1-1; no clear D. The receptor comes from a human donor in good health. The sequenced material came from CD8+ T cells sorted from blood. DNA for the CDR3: TGTGCCTGGATTGAGGCGAACACTGAAGCTTTCTTT. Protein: CAWIEANTEAFF.